This T cell receptor (beta chain) was captured by sequencing in a study of shared clonotypes between healthy human individuals (dated by TCRdb to about 2020). Concerning the study at large: The cohort comprised a couple of women and three men aged 18 to 49 years. Per donor, three plates each were used for CD4 naive and CD4 memory, two for CD8 naive, and one for CD8 memory. To estimate repertoire size and how much clonotypes are shared between individuals, the study performed deep sequencing of blood TCR repertoires from roughly five healthy adults. To increase sequencing depth and limit assay-specific biases, different laboratories used diverse techniques to prepare libraries and sequence TCR repertoires. Per donor, leukapheresis produced somewhere between about 0.94 and 9.5 billion PBMCs.

Worth noting for this clone: Its target antigen remains unknown. No much larger clonotype is one base removed from it; base qualities were not supplied.

Using the deep immunoSEQ assay, TCR CDR3 regions were amplified from genomic DNA by multiplex PCR. Extracted genomic DNA from each cell subset was spread evenly across all wells of several immunoSEQ 96-well plates, with each plate serving as a replicate. Each replicate PCR for sorted subsets received roughly 0.2 ug genomic DNA, equal to tens of thousands of T cell genomes. Purified libraries were quantified with a Qubit 3.0 fluorometer, sized on a Bioanalyzer 2100, and re-quantified with the KAPA Library Quantification kit. Each immunoSEQ 96-well plate was sequenced on its own single-read 150-cycle Illumina NextSeq 550 flow cell. The original pipeline was this. Because the immunoSEQ output included only junctional sequences and no quality scores, the filtering could not be the same as the filtering used for full-length reads. Sequences were annotated with PyIR, a Python wrapper for IgBLAST v1.9, using IMGT germline references to assign V/J genes and CDR3. Reads with weak V/J assignments (E-value above 1e-6), missing CDR3, stop codons, out-of-frame junctions, or ambiguous translated residues were removed. V3J clonotypes were defined by identical inferred V gene, J gene, and CDR3 amino acid sequence. Percentage overlap between repertoires was computed as shared unique clonotypes divided by the size of the smaller repertoire. Repertoire richness was assessed with RTK rarefaction, the Chao1 estimator, and Recon v2.1 estimates of unobserved clonotypes. For all TCRbeta clonotypes obtained by the gDNA method from a few donors, generation probabilities were computed with OLGA. The table was pulled from immuneACCESS by TCRdb, which kept in-frame rearrangements only. Such tables lose some clones; where checked, under half of the loss comes from unresolved V genes, and the rest has no known cause. That table gives V, J and clone size, and the DNA gave D and trimming. This sample lists 2 million to 2.5 million clones; approximately 94% were detected once. The ten largest clones take up more than 0.1% of the sample.

Points the paper makes about the study in general: Larger estimated clonotype richness was generally found for naive subsets than for memory subsets. Sampling was restricted to blood, and TCR repertoires in tissues likely differ from the TCR repertoires found in blood. Based on pairwise subsampling, the degree of clonotype sharing among donors was expected to be affected by sequencing depth. The small number of donors limited the genetic and exposure-history diversity represented. When a handful of donors were compared, the shared fraction of clonotypes was around 5% for naive CD4, approximately 3.5% for naive CD8, 2.3% for memory CD4, and 0.35% to 0.4% for memory CD8. Compared with non-shared clonotypes, clonotypes shared by all four sorted-subset donors had higher generation probabilities. Incomplete sequencing was indicated by rarefaction of sorted-subset datasets, despite the large sequencing depth.

Healthy HIV-negative adults with no recently reported acute infections or vaccinations were included as donors. Every donor was a Caucasian adult living in Nashville, Tennessee, USA. CD4+ T cells were enriched through magnetic negative selection, after which naive cells were positively selected on CD45RA and the remaining negative fraction served as the memory subset. Blood was collected by leukapheresis, and PBMCs were isolated by Ficoll-Histopaque density gradient centrifugation and then cryopreserved in liquid nitrogen vapor phase. Analytical flow cytometry was used to check the purity and quantity of each magnetically sorted T cell population. Genomic DNA was isolated from each sorted fraction and quantified by UV absorbance on a Nanodrop 2000c. Reading from cysteine to phenylalanine, the CDR3 counts 20 amino acids. Of the read, only the CDR3 DNA is kept; its 60 bases are in frame from base 1. CDR1 and CDR2 were assigned from the germline V gene as SGHVS and FQNEAQ. The germline ends are 24 bases apart after V is trimmed by 0 bases and J by 0 bases.

Sequenced: naive CD4+ T cells sorted from blood. The cell subset or site label of this sample denotes: CD45RA+ positively selected. This receptor was identified in a man aged 18 to 35 in good health. Recombination connected TRBV7-8 to TRBJ2-7, with the D segment possibly TRBD1 or TRBD2, each aligning over 5 bases. This receptor carries the CDR3 CASSLAGSISGIGSSYEQYF. The DNA sequence is as follows: TGTGCCAGCAGCTTAGCAGGGAGCATCTCAGGGATAGGAAGCTCCTACGAGCAGTACTTC. Joined to the reference TRBV7-8 and TRBJ2-7 proteins, this CDR3 gives the full variable domain: GAGVSQSPRYKVAKRGQDVALRCDPISGHVSLFWYQQALGQGPEFLTYFQNEAQLDKSGLPSDRFFAERPEGSVSTLKIQRTQQEDSAVYLCASSLAGSISGIGSSYEQYFGPGTRLTVT.